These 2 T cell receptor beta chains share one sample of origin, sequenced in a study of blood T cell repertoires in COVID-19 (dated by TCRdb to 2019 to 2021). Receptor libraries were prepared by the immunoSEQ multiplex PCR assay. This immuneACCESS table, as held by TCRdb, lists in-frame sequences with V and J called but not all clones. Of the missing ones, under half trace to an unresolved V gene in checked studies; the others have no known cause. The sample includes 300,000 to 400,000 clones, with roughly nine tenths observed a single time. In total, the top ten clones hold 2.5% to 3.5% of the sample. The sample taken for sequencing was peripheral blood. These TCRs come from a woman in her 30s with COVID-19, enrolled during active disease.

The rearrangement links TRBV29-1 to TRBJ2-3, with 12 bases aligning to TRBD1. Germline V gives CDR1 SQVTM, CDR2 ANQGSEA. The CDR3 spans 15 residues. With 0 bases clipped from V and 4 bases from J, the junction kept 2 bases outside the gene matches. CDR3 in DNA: TGCAGCGTTGAAGACCGGGACAGGGGGCCAGATACGCAGTATTTT. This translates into CSVEDRDRGPDTQYF.

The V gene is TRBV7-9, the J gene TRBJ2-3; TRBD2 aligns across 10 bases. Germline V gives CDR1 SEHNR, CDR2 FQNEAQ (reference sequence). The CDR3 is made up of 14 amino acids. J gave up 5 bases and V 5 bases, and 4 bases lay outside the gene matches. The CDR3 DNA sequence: TGTGCCAGCAGCGCGAGCGGGAGGGGAGATACGCAGTATTTT. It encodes CASSASGRGDTQYF.